These 10 T cell receptor beta chains were sequenced from one sample in a study of blood T cell repertoires in COVID-19. Data came from immunoSEQ multiplex PCR; TCRdb stores just in-frame clones and leaves some out. The profile shows tens of thousands of clones, approximately 85% of them singletons. Sequencing input: peripheral blood. These receptor sequences come from a human donor in a cohort sampled during active COVID-19.

This chain's CDR3 is CASGRQGGTDTQYF. In DNA form, the CDR3 reads TGTGCTAGTGGACGACAGGGGGGGACAGATACGCAGTATTTT. The V and J genes are TRBV12-5 and TRBJ2-3; 9 bases fit TRBD1. Losses at the gene ends were 6 bases for V and 3 bases for J; bases not matched to a gene: 4. The germline CDR1 and CDR2 sequences are LGHNT and FRNRAP. CDR3 size: 14 residues.

This chain links TRBV11-2 with TRBJ1-4; 10 bases line up with TRBD1. Per the germline V gene, CDR1 is SGHAT and CDR2 is FQNNGV. V lost 5 bases, J lost 7 bases, and 4 bases stayed unmatched. CDR3 length: 14 residues. The CDR3 region has the DNA TGTGCCAGCAGCCGGGACAGGGGAAGTGAAAAACTGTTTTTT. It is translated as CASSRDRGSEKLFF.

This clone was recorded a few times. CDR3 protein: CAWSGGRGLYNSPLHF. CDR3 in DNA: TGTGCCTGGAGTGGGGGGAGGGGACTTTATAATTCACCCCTCCACTTT. The V and J genes are TRBV30 and TRBJ1-6, with a tentative D call TRBD1 (5 bases). This CDR3 has 16 residues. The V and J ends lost 1 base and 4 bases respectively, with 14 bases between them. Germline CDR1 is GTSNPN and CDR2 is SVGIG (reference sequence). The full variable domain, with the rest looked up from reference TRBV30 and TRBJ1-6, is SQTIHQWPATLVQPVGSPLSLECTVEGTSNPNLYWYRQAAGRGLQLLFYSVGIGQISSEVPQNLSASRPQDRQFILSSKKLLLSDSGFYLCAWSGGRGLYNSPLHFGNGTRLTVT.

The chain combines TRBV6-2 or TRBV6-3 with TRBJ2-1; TRBD2 matches 7 bases. The V gene's germline CDR1 is MNHEY and CDR2 SVGEGT. The length of the CDR3 is 15 residues. With 2 bases clipped from V and 2 bases from J, the junction kept 3 bases outside the gene matches. Here the CDR3 DNA reads TGTGCCAGCAGTTACCCGGGACTACCCTACAATGAGCAGTTCTTC. As protein: CASSYPGLPYNEQFF.

This chain joins TRBV24-1 and TRBJ2-3, with 7 positions matching TRBD1. Germline V lookup: CDR1 KGHDR, CDR2 SFDVKD. Trimming at V came to 6 bases and at J to 1 base, leaving 6 bases not matched to a gene. CDR3 length: 15 residues. In DNA form, the CDR3 reads TGTGCCACCAGTAACAGGGGAGTCGGCACAGATACGCAGTATTTT. This codes for CATSNRGVGTDTQYF.

The J gene is TRBJ2-1, the V gene TRBV24-1, with 9 bases lining up with TRBD1. The CDR3 is 17 residues long. Germline-derived CDR1 and CDR2 are KGHDR and SFDVKD. Unmatched junction bases numbered 14, after V lost 3 bases and J lost 9 bases. CDR3 DNA: TGTGCCACCAGTGATGTCTCCGGGACAGGGAGCGTTGGTGAGCAGTTCTTC. Translating gives CATSDVSGTGSVGEQFF.

CDR3 bases: TGTGCCAGCAGCTTAGCGTGGCGGGGCGGGGGGGAGCTGTTTTTT. It is translated as CASSLAWRGGGELFF. The rearrangement joins TRBV11-2 to TRBJ2-2, with D possibly being TRBD2 (6 bases). The CDR3 consists of 15 residues. CDR1 is SGHAT, CDR2 FQNNGV, per germline. Between the trimmed V and J ends, which lost 1 base and 8 bases, there was a span of 14 bases.

V is TRBV6-2 or TRBV6-3 and J is TRBJ2-1; D ambiguous. The germline gives CDR1 MNHEY, CDR2 SVGEGT. V was trimmed by 2 bases and J by 5 bases, leaving 10 bases between them. The CDR3 has 14 amino acids. The CDR3 DNA follows: TGTGCCAGCAGTTACGCCAGACTGCACAATGAGCAGTTCTTC. Translating it yields CASSYARLHNEQFF.

The V and J genes are TRBV29-1 and TRBJ2-2; unclear D gene. The CDR3 covers 14 residues. Trimming left V 4 bases short and J 2 bases short, with 11 bases between. CDR1 and CDR2 (germline): SQVTM, ANQGSEA. For the CDR3, the DNA is TGCAGCGTTGGAAAGGCTAGTAACACCGGGGAGCTGTTTTTT. Residues: CSVGKASNTGELFF.

The chain has TRBV9 and TRBJ2-5; 10 bases match TRBD2. CDR1 SGDLS and CDR2 YYNGEE come from the germline V gene. The junction had 9 bases not matched to a gene; V was cut back by 2 bases and J by 5 bases. The CDR3 consists of 16 residues. The DNA of the CDR3 is TGTGCCAGCAGCGTTGCTAGCGGGGGAATGGGGGAGACCCAGTACTTC. Translating gives CASSVASGGMGETQYF.